This TCR beta chain derives from a study of blood T cell repertoires in COVID-19. TCRdb's table, derived via immunoSEQ multiplex PCR, lists solely in-frame clones and lacks some. Altogether 250,000 to 350,000 clones are present, approximately 89% being singletons, with the ten largest covering around 2.2%. Trimming at V came to 4 bases and at J to 2 bases, leaving 3 bases not matched to a gene. Looked up from germline, CDR1 is LNHDA and CDR2 is SQIVND (reference sequence). The CDR3 runs to 15 residues. The sample comprised peripheral blood. This chain links TRBV19 with TRBJ2-1, with 9 bases identical to TRBD2. This TCR was recovered from a woman under 40 with COVID-19, enrolled during active disease. The CDR3 DNA is TGTGCCAGTAGTACTCGCGGGAGGGCCTACAATGAGCAGTTCTTC. It encodes CASSTRGRAYNEQFF.